The source of this T cell receptor beta chain is a study of OX40 agonist ivuxolimab in advanced cancers. Whole-study context: Partial responses were achieved by three patients: one hepatocellular carcinoma, two cutaneous melanoma.

Deletions cut 2 bases from V and 0 bases from J, with 1 base between. The CDR3 spans 12 residues. Germline V gene data show CDR1 as SGDLS and CDR2 as YYNGEE. This clone showed up just once. The antigen is unknown. Study observations and caveats: Dose levels from 0.1 to 3.0 mg/kg saw CD4+ and CD8+ blood T cells expand clonally by week 6. Normalized T-cell clonal expansion was also low in some nonresponders.

The protocol was immunoSEQ multiplex PCR, while the TCRdb copy is restricted to in-frame clones and leaves out a portion. The table records 15,000 to 25,000 clones, around two thirds of them present only once. The TCR originated in an adult with an advanced solid tumor such as melanoma, head and neck, liver or kidney cancer. The sequences come from CD4+ or CD8+ T cells sorted from blood, collected in a trial of the OX40 agonist ivuxolimab. This chain links TRBV9 with TRBJ2-3; D remains ambiguous. The chain's CDR3 is CASSVSTDTQYF. The CDR3 nucleotides read TGTGCCAGCAGCGTTAGCACAGATACGCAGTATTTT.